The clone carrying this TCR beta chain was observed once. This entry comes from a study of siplizumab effects on memory and regulatory T cells. Clones were read by immunoSEQ multiplex PCR, and TCRdb kept only the in-frame ones, dropping some. Altogether 50,000 to 75,000 clones are present, approximately 97% being singletons, with the ten largest covering about 0.095%. CDR3 length: 15 residues. Trimming removed 2 bases from V and 0 bases from J; junction bases left unmatched: 3. In germline, CDR1 is SGDLS, CDR2 YYNGEE. The TCR was taken from a human donor in good health. V gene TRBV9 combines with J gene TRBJ2-7; 9 bases map to TRBD2. Sequencing used naive CD8+ T cells sorted from blood. The CDR3 DNA reads TGTGCCAGCAGCGTTTCTAGCGGGGCCTCCTACGAGCAGTACTTC. Its protein is CASSVSSGASYEQYF.